One sample yielded the 24 T cell receptor beta chains listed below, sequenced in a study of T cell responses to AZD1222 COVID-19 vaccine. TCRdb's copy holds only in-frame clones and misses some; the assay was immunoSEQ multiplex PCR. The sample has roughly 72,000 clones, 88% seen once. The sample was peripheral blood, taken 28 days after the second dose of the MenACWY control vaccine. The receptor set was obtained from an adult who received the MenACWY meningococcal vaccine as a control.

The rearrangement joins TRBV4-3 to TRBJ1-2; unclear D gene. This CDR3 contains 15 residues. Germline lookup yields CDR1 LGHNA and CDR2 YSLEER. Trimming pared 0 bases from V and 3 bases from J, leaving 11 bases between. The CDR3 sequence is CASSQEWEGYYGYTF. The CDR3 DNA reads TGCGCCAGCAGCCAAGAATGGGAGGGTTACTATGGCTACACCTTC.

The gene calls are TRBV28 and TRBJ2-1, with 9 bases fitting TRBD1. J lost 5 bases, V lost 5 bases, and 7 bases had no gene match. Germline V gives CDR1 MDHEN, CDR2 SYDVKM. This CDR3 comprises 15 residues. Here the CDR3 reads CASSPGQGRNNEQFF. The CDR3 coding sequence is TGTGCCAGCAGTCCCGGACAGGGGAGGAACAATGAGCAGTTCTTC.

The rearrangement joins TRBV6-1 to TRBJ1-5; 7 nucleotides line up with TRBD1. This CDR3 comprises 16 residues. The V and J ends lost 2 bases and 1 base, in that order; junction bases with no gene match: 5. CDR1 and CDR2 from the germline V gene are MNHNS and SASEGT. CDR3 DNA sequence: TGTGCCAGCAGTGAAACAGGGGTCCTAAGCAATCAGCCCCAGCATTTT. Translating gives CASSETGVLSNQPQHF.

The gene calls are TRBV6-4 and TRBJ2-5; 12 nucleotides align to TRBD2. The trim removed 5 bases at V and 2 bases at J, leaving 3 bases unmatched. Germline V lookup: CDR1 MRHNA, CDR2 SNTAGT. The length of the CDR3 is 15 residues. The CDR3 sequence: CASSPGLAGQETQYF. CDR3 DNA: TGTGCCAGCAGTCCCGGACTAGCGGGGCAAGAGACCCAGTACTTC.

The genes are TRBV7-3 and TRBJ2-3; D is unresolved. Germline loops: CDR1 SGHTA, CDR2 FQGTGA. Between the trimmed V and J ends, which lost 1 base and 2 bases, there was a span of 10 bases. The CDR3 contains 15 residues. The DNA for the CDR3 is TGTGCCAGCAGCTTAAAAGGGTTCCCCACAGATACGCAGTATTTT. It yields the protein CASSLKGFPTDTQYF. The variable domain in full, with the rest retrieved from reference TRBV7-3 and TRBJ2-3, is GAGVSQTPSNKVTEKGKYVELRCDPISGHTALYWYRQSLGQGPEFLIYFQGTGAADDSGLPNDRFFAVRPEGSVSTLKIQRTERGDSAVYLCASSLKGFPTDTQYFGPGTRLTVL.

The gene calls are TRBV6-5 and TRBJ1-4, with unresolved D. V gave up 6 bases and J gave up 4 bases, with 9 bases separating them. CDR3 length: 13 residues. Germline V gene data show CDR1 as MNHEY and CDR2 as SVGAGI. The CDR3 spells CASSDRHNEKLFF. The CDR3 coding sequence is TGTGCCAGCAGCGACCGCCATAATGAAAAACTGTTTTTT.

The chain joins TRBV6-2 or TRBV6-3 to TRBJ2-4, with TRBD2 matching 7 bases. CDR3 length: 14 amino acids. V lost 0 bases, J lost 7 bases, and 3 bases stayed unmatched. CDR1 and CDR2 from the germline V gene are MNHEY and SVGEGT. CDR3 region: CASSYSSSGNIQYF. The CDR3 DNA is TGTGCCAGCAGTTACTCCAGTAGCGGGAACATTCAGTACTTC.

This rearrangement joins TRBV3-1 (or the pseudogene TRBV3-2) to TRBJ1-6; D is unresolved. The CDR3 runs 14 residues. Germline V gives CDR1 LGHDT, CDR2 YNNKEL (reference sequence). Trimming stripped 0 bases from V and 7 bases from J, with 7 bases between. Here the CDR3 reads CASSQDVGNSPLHF. The CDR3 DNA follows: TGTGCCAGCAGCCAAGATGTGGGGAATTCACCCCTCCACTTT.

The chain recombines TRBV15 with TRBJ2-2; 10 bases agree with TRBD1. J lost 4 bases, V lost 8 bases, and 4 bases had no gene match. Germline values: CDR1 LNHNV, CDR2 YYDKDF (reference sequence). This CDR3 is 14 amino acids long. The chain's CDR3 is CATGRDRGTGELFF. CDR3 sequence (DNA): TGTGCCACCGGACGGGACAGGGGCACCGGGGAGCTGTTTTTT.

The V and J genes are TRBV7-9 and TRBJ1-3, with D hard to call. CDR1 is SEHNR and CDR2 is FQNEAQ in the germline V gene (reference sequence). V lost 0 bases, J lost 8 bases, and 11 bases lay in between. The CDR3 runs to 14 residues. The CDR3 sequence: CASSLAERTYTIYF. CDR3 nucleotides: TGTGCCAGCAGCTTAGCAGAACGGACCTACACCATATATTTT.

CDR3 protein: CASSPRTSGGRETQYF. In nucleotides, the CDR3 is TGTGCCAGCAGCCCGAGGACTAGCGGGGGGAGGGAGACCCAGTACTTC. The V call is TRBV7-8, the J call TRBJ2-5, with 14 bases aligning to TRBD2. The ends lost 5 bases at V and 5 bases at J; junction bases unmatched: 7. CDR1 is SGHVS, CDR2 FQNEAQ, per germline. The CDR3 sequence is 16 residues long.

V is TRBV10-3 and J is TRBJ2-1; 12 bases agree with TRBD2. The ends lost 4 bases at V and 7 bases at J; junction bases unmatched: 8. From germline, CDR1 is ENHRY and CDR2 SYGVKD. This CDR3 region has 16 residues. The DNA of the CDR3 is TGTGCCATCAGTGGGCTAGCGGGGGGGCCAGGAAATGAGCAGTTCTTC. Residues: CAISGLAGGPGNEQFF.

The chain is built from TRBV20-1 and TRBJ2-7; 7 nucleotides line up with TRBD1. V lost 3 bases and J lost 5; bases outside the gene matches: 7. This CDR3 has 13 amino acids. Germline V CDR1 and CDR2: DFQATT, SNEGSKA (reference sequence). The CDR3 protein is CSASRQGRHEQYF. The CDR3 nucleotides read TGCAGTGCTAGTAGACAGGGACGACACGAGCAGTACTTC.

The genes are TRBV10-3 and TRBJ2-2, with D uncertain. The V and J ends lost 5 bases and 7 bases respectively, with 14 bases between them. The germline V gene has CDR1 ENHRY and CDR2 SYGVKD. The CDR3 is 14 residues long. For the CDR3, the DNA is TGTGCCATCAGTCCCCCACTACAGAACGGGGAGCTGTTTTTT. This sequence encodes CAISPPLQNGELFF.

This clone is a singleton in its sample. The rearrangement joins TRBV5-6 to TRBJ1-4; D not resolved. Germline CDR1 and CDR2: SGHDT and YYEEEE. This CDR3 region has 14 residues. Trimming removed 2 bases at V and 8 bases at J, with 13 bases between. The CDR3: CASSFVGRGEKLFF. CDR3 nucleotides: TGTGCCAGCAGCTTTGTGGGCCGCGGAGAAAAACTGTTTTTT.

This chain connects TRBV4-2 to TRBJ1-6; no firm D call. The CDR3 sequence is 14 residues long. V dropped 0 bases and J dropped 8 bases, with 8 bases sitting between them. CDR1 LGHNA and CDR2 YNFKEQ come from the germline V gene. CDR3 sequence reads: CASSQDGEDSPLHF. For the CDR3, the DNA is TGTGCCAGCAGCCAAGACGGAGAGGATTCACCCCTCCACTTT.

The chain is built from TRBV5-4 and TRBJ1-6; 7 bases map to TRBD1. Losses at the gene ends were 0 bases for V and 5 bases for J; bases not matched to a gene: 2. Germline CDR1 reads SGHNT; CDR2 reads YYREEE (reference sequence). The CDR3 runs to 15 residues. This chain's CDR3 is CASSLGTGDNSPLHF. The CDR3 bases are TGTGCCAGCAGCTTGGGTACAGGGGATAATTCACCCCTCCACTTT.

This sequence joins TRBV6-5 and TRBJ2-5; D may match TRBD1 or TRBD2 (5 bases each). The CDR3 totals 15 residues. V lost 6 bases, J lost 7 bases, and 21 bases lay in between. Germline assignment: CDR1 MNHEY and CDR2 SVGAGI. The CDR3 spells CASSPSGGVLGTQYF. CDR3 in DNA: TGTGCCAGCAGCCCCTCTGGGGGAGTCTTGGGGACCCAGTACTTC.

This clone was counted between two and nine times. This chain connects TRBV20-1 to TRBJ1-1, with D hard to call. Germline CDR1 DFQATT, CDR2 SNEGSKA (reference sequence). Between the trimmed V and J ends, which lost 3 bases and 7 bases, there was a span of 9 bases. The CDR3 runs 11 residues. Here the CDR3 reads CSASKRDEAFF. The CDR3 DNA follows: TGCAGTGCTAGTAAAAGGGATGAAGCTTTCTTT.

V is TRBV4-1 and J is TRBJ2-7, with TRBD1 identical over 9 bases. V shed 0 bases, J shed 3 bases, and the junction held 3 bases outside the gene matches. The CDR3 consists of 15 residues. CDR1 and CDR2 (germline): MGHRA, YSYEKL. CDR3 in DNA: TGCGCCAGCAGCCAAGATCGGACAGGGGTCTACGAGCAGTACTTC. Protein: CASSQDRTGVYEQYF.

This clone has just one count. The chain uses TRBV5-5 and TRBJ2-7; no clear D. Germline V lookup: CDR1 SGHKS, CDR2 YYEKEE (reference sequence). The CDR3 length is 14 residues. Trimming removed 4 bases at V and 0 bases at J, with 11 bases between. The CDR3 spells CASSQTVNSYEQYF. CDR3 in DNA: TGTGCCAGCAGCCAGACCGTTAACTCCTACGAGCAGTACTTC.

The genes are TRBV9 and TRBJ1-2; TRBD1 agrees at 10 bases. Trimming took 0 bases from V and 6 from J; bases not matched to a gene: 8. Germline V lookup: CDR1 SGDLS, CDR2 YYNGEE. This CDR3 spans 16 amino acids. The CDR3 reads CASSVGVGTGVDGYTF. DNA for the CDR3: TGTGCCAGCAGCGTAGGAGTAGGGACAGGGGTCGATGGCTACACCTTC.

This sequence joins TRBV11-2 and TRBJ1-2, with D perhaps matching TRBD1 (5 bases). Germline lookup yields CDR1 SGHAT and CDR2 FQNNGV. This CDR3 region has 14 residues. V shed 0 bases and J shed 4 bases, with 9 bases lying between them. The CDR3 nucleotides are TGTGCCAGCAGCTTAGACAGGGATGGCTATGGCTACACCTTC. It yields the protein CASSLDRDGYGYTF.

The chain has TRBV7-3 and TRBJ2-5; possible D gene TRBD2, 5 bases. The CDR3 is 15 amino acids. Germline loops: CDR1 SGHTA, CDR2 FQGTGA. Trimming removed 5 bases at V and 1 base at J, with 14 bases between. Here the CDR3 reads CASSPGGESQETQYF. DNA for the CDR3: TGTGCCAGCAGCCCTGGAGGCGAGAGCCAAGAGACCCAGTACTTC.